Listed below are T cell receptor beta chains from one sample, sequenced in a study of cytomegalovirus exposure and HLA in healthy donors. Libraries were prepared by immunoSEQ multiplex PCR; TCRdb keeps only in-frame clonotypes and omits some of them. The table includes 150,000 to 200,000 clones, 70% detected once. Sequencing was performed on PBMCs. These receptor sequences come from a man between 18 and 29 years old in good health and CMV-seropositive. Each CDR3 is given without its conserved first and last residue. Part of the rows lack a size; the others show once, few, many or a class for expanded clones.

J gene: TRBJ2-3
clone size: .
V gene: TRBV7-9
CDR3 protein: ASRDGLGRESNTQY

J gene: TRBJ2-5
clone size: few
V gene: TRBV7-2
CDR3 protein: ASSLGEETQY

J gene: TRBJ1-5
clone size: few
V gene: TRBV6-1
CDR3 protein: ASSEGGGNQPQH

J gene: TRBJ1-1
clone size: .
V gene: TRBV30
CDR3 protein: AWKIQGGNTEAF

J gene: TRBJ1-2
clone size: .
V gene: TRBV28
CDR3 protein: ASSFQGDQYGYT

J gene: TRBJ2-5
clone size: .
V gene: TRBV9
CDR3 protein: ASSAGHNQETQY

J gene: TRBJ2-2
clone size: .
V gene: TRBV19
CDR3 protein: ASSPYRSSYTGELF

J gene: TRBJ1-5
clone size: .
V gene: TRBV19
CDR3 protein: ASKGTPGGNQPQH

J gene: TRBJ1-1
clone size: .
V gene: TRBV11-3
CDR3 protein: ASSSWTGEAF

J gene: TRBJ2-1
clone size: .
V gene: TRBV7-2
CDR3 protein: ASSLLAGGFDNEQF

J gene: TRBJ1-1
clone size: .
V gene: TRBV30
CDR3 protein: AWSPEGNTEAF

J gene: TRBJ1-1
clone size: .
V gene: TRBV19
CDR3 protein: ASSRNRGTEAF

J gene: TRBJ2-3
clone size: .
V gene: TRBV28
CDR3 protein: ASSRGGGITWDTQY

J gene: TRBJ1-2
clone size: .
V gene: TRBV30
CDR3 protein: ACYRRTGGTYGYT

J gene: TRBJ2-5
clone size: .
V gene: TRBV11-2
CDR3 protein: ASSRLAGEETQY

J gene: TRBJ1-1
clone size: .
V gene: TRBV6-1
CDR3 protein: ASTLFRTDFAF

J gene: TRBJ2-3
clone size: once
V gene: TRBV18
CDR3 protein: ASSPDSRTDTQY

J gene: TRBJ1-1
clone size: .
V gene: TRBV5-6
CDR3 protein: ASSLAGATGGEAF

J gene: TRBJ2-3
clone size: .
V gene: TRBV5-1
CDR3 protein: ASSLEAGADTQY

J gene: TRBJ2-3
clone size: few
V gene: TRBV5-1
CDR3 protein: ASSPRGESDTQY

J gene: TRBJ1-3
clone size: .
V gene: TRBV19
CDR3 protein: ASSIAGLSSGNTIY